The T cell receptor (beta chain) described here comes from a study of T cell changes during pregnancy in multiple sclerosis. J lost 7 bases, V lost 3 bases, and 12 bases had no gene match. Germline CDR1 LNHDA, CDR2 SQIVND (reference sequence). The CDR3 consists of 16 residues. Here immunoSEQ multiplex PCR was the method, and the copy in TCRdb shows in-frame clones only, minus some. The sample includes 55,000 to 65,000 clones, approximately 93% of them seen just once. The sample here was CD8+ T cells from peripheral blood mononuclear cells, taken in the third trimester of pregnancy. This chain uses TRBV19 with TRBJ2-1, with 7 nucleotides matching TRBD2. The TCR sequence derives from a female donor with multiple sclerosis, enrolled in a pregnancy study. CDR3 sequence reads: CASSILGGGGGNEQFF. CDR3 DNA: TGTGCCAGTAGTATTCTGGGGGGGGGAGGTGGGAATGAGCAGTTCTTC.